The source of this TCR beta chain is a study of naive and memory T cell subsets. This clonotype was counted only a few times. Its matching antigen is unknown. Study results and caveats: Especially in CD8 cells, naive repertoires contained a few larger clonotypes, possibly CD45RA-re-expressing memory cells.

This CDR3 comprises 17 residues. Trimming cost V 1 base and J 0 bases, with 14 bases left between them. An equimolar mix of two oligonucleotides served as the beta constant-region primer for TRBC1 and TRBC2. Four rounds of PCR amplified the ligated cDNA using nested alpha and beta constant-region primers plus SP2. TCRdb re-called the UMI-ligation and nested PCR reads through MiXCR, storing one row per CDR3 protein. The sample consists of roughly 99,000 distinct CDR3 sequences, roughly 10% of them appearing once. The specimen sequenced was naive CD4+ T cells from blood. The sequence was obtained from a human donor in good health. This sequence joins TRBV12-3 or TRBV12-4 and TRBJ2-3, with a tentative D call TRBD2 (6 bases). CDR3 in DNA: TGTGCCAGCAGTTTAGGTTCGCTAGCGCCTAGCACAGATACGCAGTATTTT. It codes for CASSLGSLAPSTDTQYF.